This T cell receptor beta chain was sequenced during a study of T cell repertoires in cytomegalovirus infection. About the research overall: From public TCR beta signatures came an indication of both CMV infection and matching HLA type. Study-wide points: Within the response measured ex vivo, HLA-C-restricted CMV-specific TCR beta clonotypes were dominant.

V was cut by 3 bases and J by 7 bases, with 6 bases left in between. This CDR3 region has 12 residues. TCRdb redid the calling of the reads with MiXCR, one entry per CDR3 protein. This repertoire shows roughly 200,000 distinct CDR3 sequences, roughly a sixth found once; its top ten account for about 25%. A note on this clonotype: Its antigen is currently unknown.

The genes are TRBV12-3 or TRBV12-4 and TRBJ2-2; no reliable D call. This TCR came from a human donor in good health (CMV status not recorded). Some clones in this sample may be carry-over from other donors' samples. Sequencing was done on a sample of CD8+ T cells from PBMCs. CDR3 protein: CASSLDGGELFF. CDR3 DNA sequence: TGTGCCAGCAGTTTGGACGGCGGGGAGCTGTTTTTT.